This T cell receptor beta chain emerged from a study of blood T cell repertoires in COVID-19. On the study more broadly: The analysed material was cDNA or gDNA that came from T cells, B-cell-depleted T cells, or PBMCs.

Germline V CDR1 and CDR2: MDHEN, SYDVKM. Trimming removed 7 bases from V and 7 bases from J; junction bases left unmatched: 8. This CDR3 is 14 amino acids long. This clone was observed a single time. In the original workflow: Amplifying reference gene primers gave estimates of nucleated cell counts. Generated by immunoSEQ multiplex PCR, the TCRdb table keeps only in-frame clones and is missing some. That table supplies the V and J calls and clone size; D and trimming were determined from the DNA. In the table there are some 60,000 clones, more than 85% of which are singletons. The sequenced sample was peripheral blood. The sequence came from a man aged 65 to 85 with acute or convalescent COVID-19. The chain links TRBV28 to TRBJ2-2, with 8 bases fitting TRBD1. The CDR3 DNA follows: TGTGCCAGCATGGAACAGGGGGGACGCGGGGAGCTGTTTTTT. Its protein is CASMEQGGRGELFF.